A single sample gave rise to the 32 T cell receptor beta chains below, sequenced in a study of blood T cell repertoires in COVID-19. The assay was immunoSEQ multiplex PCR, and TCRdb's table has in-frame clones only and misses some. The data show 200,000 or so clones, roughly 80% seen once. Sequencing was done on a sample of peripheral blood. Receptors originate from a woman in her twenties or thirties with acute or convalescent COVID-19.

J is TRBJ2-7 and V is TRBV5-1; 9 positions match TRBD2. Germline loops: CDR1 SGHRS, CDR2 YFSETQ. The CDR3 length is 14 residues. J lost 4 bases, V lost 4 bases, and 6 bases had no gene match. For the CDR3, the DNA is TGCGCCAGCAGCCCCTGGCTAGCGGGATACGAGCAGTACTTC. Translated, it gives CASSPWLAGYEQYF. The variable domain in full, completed from reference TRBV5-1 and TRBJ2-7, reads KAGVTQTPRYLIKTRGQQVTLSCSPISGHRSVSWYQQTPGQGLQFLFEYFSETQRNKGNFPGRFSGRQFSNSRSEMNVSTLELGDSALYLCASSPWLAGYEQYFGPGTRLTVT.

The V call is TRBV5-1, the J call TRBJ2-1, with a possible D match to TRBD2 (6 bases). The CDR3 sequence is 13 residues long. V was trimmed by 6 bases and J by 6 bases, leaving 13 bases between them. The germline V gene has CDR1 SGHRS and CDR2 YFSETQ. The CDR3 spells CASINQGLNEQFF. The CDR3 DNA reads TGCGCCAGCATTAATCAGGGACTCAATGAGCAGTTCTTC.

The chain employs TRBV27 and TRBJ2-2, with 16 nucleotides matching TRBD2. The CDR3 covers 19 residues. Germline V lookup: CDR1 MNHEY, CDR2 SMNVEV (reference sequence). V dropped 5 bases and J dropped 6; count of bases not matched to a gene: 12. Here the CDR3 reads CASSRPGLAGGRGSGELFF. The CDR3 region has the DNA TGTGCCAGCAGTCGCCCGGGACTAGCGGGGGGGCGCGGGTCCGGGGAGCTGTTTTTT.

The chain carries TRBV9 and TRBJ1-2; 7 nucleotides line up with TRBD1. Germline V CDR1 and CDR2: SGDLS, YYNGEE. The CDR3 loop spans 13 amino acids. V shed 4 bases and J 4 bases; nucleotides not matched to a gene: 4. DNA of the CDR3: TGTGCCAGCAGCCCTCGGGACAGCTATGGCTACACCTTC. Translation gives CASSPRDSYGYTF.

The J gene is TRBJ1-2, the V gene TRBV7-2; no reliable D call. Germline values: CDR1 SGHTA, CDR2 FQGNSA. There are 15 residues in the CDR3. Trimming shortened V by 4 bases and J by 3 bases, and 15 bases separated the two germline ends. The CDR3 region has the DNA TGTGCCAGCAGCTCGGCGGGGAAAGGGTACTATGGCTACACCTTC. Protein: CASSSAGKGYYGYTF. The full variable domain, rest sourced from reference TRBV7-2 and TRBJ1-2, is GAGVSQSPSNKVTEKGKDVELRCDPISGHTALYWYRQSLGQGLEFLIYFQGNSAPDKSGLPSDRFSAERTGGSVSTLTIQRTQQEDSAVYLCASSSAGKGYYGYTFGSGTRLTVV.

The chain links TRBV27 to TRBJ1-6; TRBD1 might be the D (6 bases). Per the germline V gene, CDR1 is MNHEY and CDR2 is SMNVEV (reference sequence). CDR3 length: 15 residues. V gave up 0 bases and J gave up 13 bases, with 16 bases separating them. CDR3 DNA: TGTGCCAGCAGTTTATCAGCCAGGGGATTTACCCCCCTCCACTTT. It is translated as CASSLSARGFTPLHF.

V is TRBV2 and J is TRBJ2-7; the match to TRBD1 covers 9 bases. Trimming at V came to 6 bases and at J to 0 bases, leaving 6 bases not matched to a gene. This CDR3 contains 15 residues. The germline gives CDR1 SNHLY, CDR2 FYNNEI. The CDR3 region has the DNA TGTGCCAGCAGCCTACAGGGGGCAAGCTCCTACGAGCAGTACTTC. It encodes CASSLQGASSYEQYF.

V gene TRBV6-2 or TRBV6-3 combines with J gene TRBJ2-1; D might be TRBD2 (6 bases). Trimming cost V 6 bases and J 0 bases, with 15 bases left between them. The CDR3 covers 16 residues. Germline V gene sequence: CDR1 MNHEY, CDR2 SVGEGT. The DNA of the CDR3 is TGTGCCAGCAGCTTACTAGCAGCTCGCTCCTACAATGAGCAGTTCTTC. Amino acids: CASSLLAARSYNEQFF.

This rearrangement joins TRBV27 to TRBJ1-2, with D perhaps matching TRBD1 (5 bases). The germline V gene encodes CDR1 MNHEY and CDR2 SMNVEV (reference sequence). Trimming stripped 2 bases from V and 4 bases from J, with 14 bases between. The CDR3 loop spans 15 amino acids. This chain's CDR3 is CASSLRGLVAYGYTF. The CDR3 nucleotides read TGTGCCAGCAGTTTAAGGGGTTTGGTAGCCTATGGCTACACCTTC.

The J gene is TRBJ2-4, the V gene TRBV9, with TRBD2 matching over 15 bases. J was trimmed by 7 bases and V by 2 bases; bases with no gene match: 4. Per the germline V gene, CDR1 is SGDLS and CDR2 is YYNGEE. The CDR3 extends over 16 amino acids. The CDR3 protein is CASSVGLAGGLNIQYF. CDR3 in DNA: TGTGCCAGCAGCGTCGGACTAGCGGGGGGGTTGAACATTCAGTACTTC.

The V call is TRBV15, the J call TRBJ2-2; D is perhaps TRBD1 (5 bases). The V and J ends lost 1 base and 8 bases respectively, with 17 bases between them. Looked up from germline, CDR1 is LNHNV and CDR2 is YYDKDF (reference sequence). The CDR3 loop spans 16 amino acids. CDR3 sequence (DNA): TGTGCCACCAGCAGAGTAGGGGCAGGGCCGAGGGGGGAGCTGTTTTTT. This codes for CATSRVGAGPRGELFF. Combining the CDR3 with reference TRBV15 and TRBJ2-2 gives the whole variable domain DAMVIQNPRYQVTQFGKPVTLSCSQTLNHNVMYWYQQKSSQAPKLLFHYYDKDFNNEADTPDNFQSRRPNTSFCFLDIRSPGLGDTAMYLCATSRVGAGPRGELFFGEGSRLTVL.

The V gene is TRBV5-1, the J gene TRBJ2-7, with 15 bases that match TRBD2. The J segment lost 9 bases and the V segment lost 4 bases, leaving 11 bases of the junction unmatched. CDR3 length equals 16 residues. CDR1 is SGHRS, CDR2 YFSETQ, per germline. The CDR3 DNA is TGCGCCAGCAGCCCCGGACTAGCGGGGGGGCAAGAATGGCAGTACTTC. It encodes CASSPGLAGGQEWQYF.

Only a few counts were recorded for this clone. The chain uses TRBV6-2 or TRBV6-3 and TRBJ2-7; 8 bases match TRBD2. Trimming cost V 1 base and J 2 bases; bases outside gene matches: 1. The germline gives CDR1 MNHEY, CDR2 SVGEGT. This CDR3 contains 14 residues. The CDR3 bases are TGTGCCAGCAGTTACTACGGGGGGGCCTACGAGCAGTACTTC. As protein: CASSYYGGAYEQYF.

This chain joins TRBV12-3 or TRBV12-4 and TRBJ1-2; D gene ambiguous. The CDR3 has 11 residues. Trimming removed 1 base from V and 6 bases from J, with 3 bases in between. This CDR3 reads CASSLVNGYTF. In DNA form, the CDR3 reads TGTGCCAGCAGTTTAGTCAATGGCTACACCTTC.

In its sample, this clone was seen a few times. The chain recombines TRBV5-1 with TRBJ1-2; 7 bases agree with TRBD1. Losses at the gene ends were 0 bases for V and 7 bases for J; bases not matched to a gene: 9. This CDR3 comprises 15 residues. The V gene's germline CDR1 is SGHRS and CDR2 YFSETQ. The CDR3 nucleotides are TGCGCCAGCAGCTTGGCCGCAGGGGGGCACGGTGGCTACACCTTC. Its translation is CASSLAAGGHGGYTF. Variable domain in full (rest from reference TRBV5-1 and TRBJ1-2): KAGVTQTPRYLIKTRGQQVTLSCSPISGHRSVSWYQQTPGQGLQFLFEYFSETQRNKGNFPGRFSGRQFSNSRSEMNVSTLELGDSALYLCASSLAAGGHGGYTFGSGTRLTVV.

The rearrangement joins TRBV11-2 to TRBJ1-2; D gene uncertain. This CDR3 contains 13 residues. The germline CDR1 and CDR2 sequences are SGHAT and FQNNGV. Deletions cut 5 bases from V and 4 bases from J, with 11 bases between. CDR3 nucleotide sequence: TGTGCCAGCAGCGTACCGGGTCTCTATGGCTACACCTTC. Its translation: CASSVPGLYGYTF. The complete variable domain, with remaining parts taken from reference TRBV11-2 and TRBJ1-2, reads EAGVAQSPRYKIIEKRQSVAFWCNPISGHATLYWYQQILGQGPKLLIQFQNNGVVDDSQLPKDRFSAERLKGVDSTLKIQPAKLEDSAVYLCASSVPGLYGYTFGSGTRLTVV.

The chain has TRBV6-2 or TRBV6-3 and TRBJ1-6; perhaps TRBD1 as D (6 bases). CDR3 length: 16 residues. The germline gives CDR1 MNHEY, CDR2 SVGEGT. Between the trimmed V and J ends, which lost 2 bases and 6 bases, there was a span of 14 bases. The DNA for the CDR3 is TGTGCCAGCAGTTACCCGACATTAGGGGGTAATTCACCCCTCCACTTT. Protein: CASSYPTLGGNSPLHF.

The chain employs TRBV10-1 and TRBJ1-1; D might be TRBD1 (6 bases). The CDR3 is 14 amino acids. The germline V and J ends were trimmed by 0 bases and 4 bases, with 9 bases remaining between them. The V gene's germline CDR1 is WNHNN and CDR2 SYGVQD (reference sequence). The CDR3 DNA is TGCGCCAGCAGTGAGTCAGGCAGGGGCACTGAAGCTTTCTTT. Residues: CASSESGRGTEAFF.

The V gene is TRBV28, the J gene TRBJ1-2; D gene unclear. This CDR3 spans 13 amino acids. Trimming took 6 bases from V and 8 from J, leaving 16 bases between them. Germline-derived CDR1 and CDR2 are MDHEN and SYDVKM. CDR3 in amino acids: CASSREAPVGYTF. CDR3 in DNA: TGTGCCAGCAGCCGGGAGGCTCCAGTGGGCTACACCTTC.

This clone was seen only once. The chain employs TRBV6-2 or TRBV6-3 and TRBJ2-7, with D maybe TRBD1 (6 bases). In germline, CDR1 is MNHEY, CDR2 SVGEGT. The CDR3 covers 16 residues. V lost 5 bases to trimming and J lost 5 bases, with 22 bases between them. In DNA form, the CDR3 reads TGTGCCAGCAGTCCGGGGAATCAATACAGGGAACACGAGCAGTACTTC. Its protein product is CASSPGNQYREHEQYF.

This clone was recorded once. The chain joins TRBV3-1 (or the pseudogene TRBV3-2) to TRBJ2-3; maybe TRBD1 (6 bases). CDR1 and CDR2 (germline): LGHDT, YNNKEL (reference sequence). V dropped 3 bases and J dropped 4 bases, with 11 bases sitting between them. The CDR3 is 14 residues long. CDR3 DNA sequence: TGTGCCAGCAGCCAGGACAGCGCCTCAGATACGCAGTATTTT. Translation gives CASSQDSASDTQYF.

The chain employs TRBV7-3 and TRBJ2-2, with 7 bases lining up with TRBD1. Germline-derived CDR1 and CDR2 are SGHTA and FQGTGA. The length of the CDR3 is 14 residues. V lost 3 bases, J lost 5 bases, and 3 bases stayed unmatched. The CDR3 nucleotides read TGTGCCAGCAGCTTTGGGACAGTTACCGGGGAGCTGTTTTTT. Amino acids: CASSFGTVTGELFF.

The V gene is TRBV5-6, the J gene TRBJ2-3; tentatively, D is TRBD2 (6 bases). Trimming took 5 bases from V and 1 from J, leaving 11 bases between them. The germline gives CDR1 SGHDT, CDR2 YYEEEE. This CDR3 comprises 14 residues. The DNA of the CDR3 is TGTGCCAGCAGACAGACGGGGGGCACAGATACGCAGTATTTT. This encodes CASRQTGGTDTQYF.

The genes are TRBV4-3 and TRBJ2-3, with a possible D match to TRBD2 (5 bases). The germline CDR1 and CDR2 sequences are LGHNA and YSLEER. V was cut by 1 base and J by 2 bases, with 13 bases left in between. This CDR3 comprises 16 residues. For the CDR3, the DNA is TGCGCCAGCAGCCAAGTTCTAGAGAGGGCCACAGATACGCAGTATTTT. Encoded protein: CASSQVLERATDTQYF.

The chain is built from TRBV28 and TRBJ2-7; tentatively, D is TRBD1 (6 bases). CDR1 MDHEN and CDR2 SYDVKM come from the germline V gene. This CDR3 region has 15 residues. V was pared by 11 bases and J by 6 bases, with 26 bases between. CDR3 bases: TGTGCCGCCAAACAGCAACAGGGTTTACCGCGCGAGCAGTACTTC. This codes for CAAKQQQGLPREQYF.

This chain links TRBV19 with TRBJ1-1; D unclear. This CDR3 has 16 amino acids. The germline gives CDR1 LNHDA, CDR2 SQIVND (reference sequence). The V and J ends lost 7 bases and 0 bases respectively, with 18 bases between them. In DNA, the CDR3 is TGTGCCAGTACACCCCAGAGGGAGAAGGTGAACACTGAAGCTTTCTTT. It specifies CASTPQREKVNTEAFF. The whole variable domain, remainder taken from reference TRBV19 and TRBJ1-1, is DGGITQSPKYLFRKEGQNVTLSCEQNLNHDAMYWYRQDPGQGLRLIYYSQIVNDFQKGDIAEGYSVSREKKESFPLTVTSAQKNPTAFYLCASTPQREKVNTEAFFGQGTRLTVV.

The chain couples TRBV5-1 to TRBJ2-7; 10 positions agree with TRBD2. Per the germline V gene, CDR1 is SGHRS and CDR2 is YFSETQ. The CDR3 has 16 residues. The ends lost 2 bases at V and 3 bases at J; junction bases unmatched: 8. The CDR3 nucleotides read TGCGCCAGCAGCTTTATAGGACTAGCGGAGCGCTACGAGCAGTACTTC. Protein product: CASSFIGLAERYEQYF.

The CDR3 nucleotides read TGTGCCAGCAGCTTGGAGGTGGGAGGGACCATCTACGAGCAGTACTTC. Protein product: CASSLEVGGTIYEQYF. V is TRBV5-8 and J is TRBJ2-7, with 7 bases identical to TRBD2. The junction had 9 bases not matched to a gene; V was cut back by 0 bases and J by 3 bases. Germline CDR1 SGHTS, CDR2 YDEGEE. The CDR3 loop spans 16 amino acids.

The rearrangement joins TRBV6-2 or TRBV6-3 to TRBJ2-7; TRBD1 might be the D (6 bases). This CDR3 has 16 residues. Germline CDR1 and CDR2: MNHEY and SVGEGT. Trimming took off 0 bases at V and 3 bases at J, with 15 bases between the two ends. The CDR3 DNA follows: TGTGCCAGCAGTTACTCGAGAAAGGGGGTAGGCTACGAGCAGTACTTC. Its translation: CASSYSRKGVGYEQYF.

This sequence joins TRBV7-6 and TRBJ1-6, with a weak D call TRBD1 (5 bases). Trimming shortened V by 2 bases and J by 5 bases, and 16 bases separated the two germline ends. Germline lookup yields CDR1 SGHVS and CDR2 FNYEAQ. The CDR3 extends over 17 amino acids. CDR3: CASSLTTGLVDNSPLHF. The CDR3 DNA is TGTGCCAGCAGCTTAACAACAGGTCTGGTGGATAATTCACCCCTCCACTTT.

This clone occurred once. The V gene is TRBV10-3, the J gene TRBJ1-2; the D gene is possibly TRBD1 (5 bases). V shed 4 bases and J shed 4 bases, with 16 bases lying between them. The CDR3 sequence is 15 residues long. The germline V gene has CDR1 ENHRY and CDR2 SYGVKD. CDR3 nucleotides: TGTGCCATCAGTGCGGCCCTGGGGCTAGGCTATGGCTACACCTTC. It codes for CAISAALGLGYGYTF.

The V call is TRBV6-6, the J call TRBJ2-7; 11 nucleotides match TRBD2. CDR3 size: 14 residues. From germline, CDR1 is MNHNY and CDR2 SVGAGI (reference sequence). V shed 6 bases, J shed 4 bases, and the junction held 5 bases outside the gene matches. CDR3 residues: CASRSLAGEYEQYF. CDR3 nucleotide sequence: TGTGCCAGCAGATCACTAGCGGGGGAGTACGAGCAGTACTTC.